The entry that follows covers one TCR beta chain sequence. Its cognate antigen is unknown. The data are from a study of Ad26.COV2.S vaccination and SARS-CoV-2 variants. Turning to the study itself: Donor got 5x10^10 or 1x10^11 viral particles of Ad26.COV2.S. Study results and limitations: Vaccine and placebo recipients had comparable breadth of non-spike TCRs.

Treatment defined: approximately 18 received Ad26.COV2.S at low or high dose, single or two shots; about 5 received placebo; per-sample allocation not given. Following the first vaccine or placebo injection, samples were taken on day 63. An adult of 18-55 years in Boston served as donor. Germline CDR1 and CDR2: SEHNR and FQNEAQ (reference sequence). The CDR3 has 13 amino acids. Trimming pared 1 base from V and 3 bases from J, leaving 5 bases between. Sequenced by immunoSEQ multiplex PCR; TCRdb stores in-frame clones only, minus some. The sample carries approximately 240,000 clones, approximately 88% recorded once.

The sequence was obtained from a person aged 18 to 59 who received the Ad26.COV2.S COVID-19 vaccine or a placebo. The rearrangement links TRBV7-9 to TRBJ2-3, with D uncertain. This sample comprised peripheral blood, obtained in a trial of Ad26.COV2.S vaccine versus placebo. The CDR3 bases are TGTGCCAGCAGCTTAGGCAGGACAGATACGCAGTATTTT. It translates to CASSLGRTDTQYF.